This T cell receptor beta chain comes out of a study of T cell responses to AZD1222 COVID-19 vaccine. Study-wide findings and caveats: Spike regions recognized by vaccine-associated CD4 TCRs spanned the protein, led by 160-218 and 743-854.

Here immunoSEQ multiplex PCR was the method, and the copy in TCRdb shows in-frame clones only, minus some. The sample carries approximately 160,000 clones, approximately 90% recorded once. With regard to this clone: Its antigen is undetermined.

After removal of 2 bases from V and 0 bases from J, the junction contained 8 bases not matched to a gene. The CDR3 has 17 amino acids. Germline CDR1 reads SGHRS; CDR2 reads YFSETQ. The source of this sequence is an adult in good health. The chain links TRBV5-1 to TRBJ1-3; 7 nucleotides align to TRBD1. The sample consisted of peripheral blood, taken on day 0 of AZD1222 vaccination. This CDR3 reads CASSLLTGRDSGNTIYF. The CDR3 bases are TGCGCCAGCAGCTTACTGACAGGGCGAGACTCTGGAAACACCATATATTTT.